This T cell receptor (beta chain) appears in the sequencing data of a study of cytomegalovirus exposure and HLA in healthy donors (dated 2017 in TCRdb). As for the study more broadly: An earlier analysis of roughly 610 of the donors reported 250 to 350 Gb of sequence data and 117 million unique TCR beta sequences obtained from roughly 170 million T cells. Approximately 310 gigabases of sequencing data and tens of millions of unique TCR sequences made up an early release that covered 500 to 700 HLA-typed donors. Of the roughly 410 genotyped donors, less than 90% were placed in the genetic ancestry cluster associated with self-reported Caucasian donors. The study was designed to test whether signatures of past pathogen exposure could be identified by cataloging public T cell receptors. The T cell repertoires of about 700 subjects were profiled by immunosequencing and related to cytomegalovirus serostatus. A separate validation cohort of 100 to 150 different subjects was used in addition to the approximately 610-subject first cohort. The study combined high-throughput TCR immunosequencing, statistical association of individual TCRs with disease status, and machine learning to predict cytomegalovirus infection status. In a later analysis, previously published TCR beta repertoires from more than 500 donors were re-analyzed and high-resolution HLA genotyping was added so that TCR occurrence patterns could be studied. Rather than drawing on any new phenotypic data, the later analysis identified candidate immune exposures from TCR beta sequences and the way those sequences occurred across donors. In an earlier analysis of around 540 of the donors, high-throughput TCR beta sequencing was used to judge whether each TCR beta V gene segment behaved as functional or pseudogenic. Donor age, sex, ethnicity and CMV serostatus were compiled together with the repertoire data. Genome-wide SNP genotypes for about 60% of the roughly 700 donors were used in a later genetic analysis, which treated that subset as a discovery cohort. All discovery cohort repertoires had been generated on a single sequencing platform. HLA typing covered class I and class II loci at four-digit resolution. The number of typed donors differed by locus: about 620-630 for A, B, C, DRB1 and DQB1; 500 to 550 for DQA1; approximately 600 for DPA1; and about 470 for DPB1. Roughly five DR-DQ haplotypes were treated as single units for association and clustering because of strong linkage in the cohort. Among 398 genotyped donors of the cohort, an average of roughly 240,000 unique TCR beta nucleotide sequences were sequenced per donor, about a sixth of them non-productive. General study outcomes and caveats: In vitro tests confirmed that three of the cytomegalovirus-associated TCR beta chains recognize cytomegalovirus antigens. Most CMV-associated TCR beta chains appeared to be HLA-restricted in a later analysis, and the HLA associations seemed to be driven largely by CMV exposure. The presence/absence analyses assumed that sequencing depth was roughly uniform across donors, and that assumption may not be true. Several of the top co-occurrence clusters appeared to be linked to parvovirus B19, influenza, CMV and Epstein-Barr virus, according to a later analysis. Linkage disequilibrium might explain the correlated functional status among segregating V segments, but an unknown experimental factor could not be ruled out. According to the authors, the approach could potentially be generalized to other disease states and immunological phenotypes. Most TCR sequences were seen in very few donors, while some public TCRs were found in many individuals. Because counts were too low, some 17 rarely observed V segments, including chromosome 9 orphons, were left out of the earlier analysis of a few hundred of the donors. CMV serostatus was the only immune exposure information available for the cohort. Because the 87-base-pair reads could not distinguish some IMGT-functional V segments, including TRBV6-2 and TRBV6-3, those segments were excluded. The cohort was sequenced for TCR beta chains only, and without alpha or paired-chain data the features that could be detected were limited. A further reported finding was that TCR beta sequences accurately predicted the HLA-A and HLA-B alleles for most subjects in the first cohort. A cluster of highly shared sequence variants was judged likely to represent a technical artifact of the sequencing pipeline. Compared with equally common non-associated chains, HLA-associated TCR beta chains in a later analysis were more clonally expanded and had lower generation probabilities. The study gave a list of more than 150 TCR beta chains associated with cytomegalovirus. The classifier was reported to diagnose cytomegalovirus status with high specificity and sensitivity in both the original cohort and the validation cohort. When HLA alleles, especially DR and DQ, strongly co-occurred, TCR associations were difficult to assign to individual alleles. A later genetic analysis associated a missense DCLRE1C variant with V-gene and J-gene trimming of TCR beta chains, and an independent cohort replicated the association. Because HLA typing was missing for some donors at each locus, association tests included only the typed subset. According to a later analysis, TCR association rates differed among HLA loci, with DRB1 alleles showing the most associated TCRs and HLA-C alleles showing the fewest. A later genetic analysis reported fewer N-insertions in productive TCRs among donors in an Asian-associated ancestry cluster than the roughly 700-donor mean. At a false discovery rate of 0.05, a later analysis linked under 20,000 TCR beta sequences to specific HLA alleles. In an earlier analysis of more than 450 of the donors, most TCR beta V segments were observed in productive rearrangements about 87% or about 30% of the time, broadly matching IMGT annotations.

V lost 0 bases and J lost 1 base, and the count of bases not matched to a germline gene is 4. The germline V gene supplies CDR1 MRHNA and CDR2 SNTAGT. The CDR3 measures 17 amino acids from cysteine to phenylalanine. Just the 51-base CDR3 DNA is kept, in frame starting at base 1. To note about this clone: Its antigen is unknown. The sample holds no much larger clone one base away, and base qualities are not on file.

Library creation used the immunoSEQ multiplex PCR assay. For the multiplex PCR, a mixture combining 60 forward primers for TCR Vbeta segments and 13 reverse primers for TCR Jbeta segments was used. The CDR3 region of rearranged TCR beta genes was amplified from genomic DNA with a multiplex PCR assay. The Illumina HiSeq System was used to sequence the amplified TCR beta libraries as 87-base-pair reads. The original methods were these. Across the 640 or so repertoires, a later analysis counted roughly 77 million unique TCR beta chains, about 10 million of which were shared by at least two donors. Raw reads were error-corrected and collapsed into unique sequences with a nearest-neighbor algorithm that merged closely related sequences to remove PCR and sequencing errors. V, D and J gene segments were assigned by aligning CDR3 sequences to IMGT reference sequences. Each retained sequence needed at least a six-nucleotide match to both a V gene segment and a J gene segment. A rearrangement was called productive if the CDR3 had no stop codons and remained in frame with V and J, and every other rearrangement was called non-productive. CDR3 was defined according to IMGT convention as the region running from the second conserved V-encoded cysteine to the conserved J-encoded phenylalanine. In an earlier analysis of some 550 of the donors, sequences lacking an unambiguous match to a single V gene segment were excluded. An earlier analysis of fewer than 750 of the donors classified V segments as functional when productive rearrangements were above 56.7% and as segregating when the standard deviation between donors was above 5%. A statistical classification framework was developed to diagnose cytomegalovirus status using the catalog of TCR beta chain sequences. A later analysis assigned V and J genes by comparing TCR nucleotide sequences with IMGT/GENE-DB human TR gene sequences. A later analysis assigned CDR3 sequences and most-parsimonious VDJ recombination scenarios with the TCRdist pipeline. In a later analysis, each TCR beta chain was defined by its CDR3 amino acid sequence together with its V-gene family, and reads lacking a unique V-gene family were excluded. In a later analysis, 550 to 650 highly shared, low-generation-probability nucleotide sequences were removed to address suspected cross-contamination and a sequencing artifact. For each public chain, a later analysis derived a clonal expansion index from normalized ranks of inferred template counts within each repertoire. A later analysis computed generation probabilities with a VDJ recombination model fitted to out-of-frame rearrangements, and checked the results against IGoR. In a later analysis, hypergeometric tests were used to score TCR-TCR, TCR-HLA and TCR-CMV co-occurrence, with a repertoire-size bias correction applied to TCR pairs. A later analysis estimated false discovery rates by permuting HLA or CMV assignments 20 times. A later analysis grouped co-occurring TCRs with DBSCAN, adding TCRdist sequence similarity when clustering within HLA-allele-positive subsets. Repertoires with fewer than 30,000 or more than 120,000 public chains were left out of co-occurrence clustering, as were five repertoires with anomalous nucleotide sharing. TCRdb re-hosts the immuneACCESS table, in-frame sequences only. Its copies lack some clones; in the studies checked, an unresolved V gene accounts for under half of them, and the cause for the rest is not known. V and J calls and clone size are as listed in that table; D and trimming were resolved from the DNA. The sample has some 120,000 clones on record, under 85% of them singletons. The top ten constitute over 1.5% of the sample.

The cohort was made up of hundreds of healthy bone marrow donors. At the time of sampling, all cohort members were nominally healthy, though unrecorded immune exposures were likely present. The donor tested CMV seronegative, placing the donor among the 350 or so seronegative members of the cohort. A peripheral blood sample was provided by each donor, and peripheral blood mononuclear cells were used for TCR beta sequencing. The Qiagen DNeasy Blood Extraction Kit was used to extract genomic DNA from the blood cell samples. Material: PBMCs. This sequence originates from a woman under 30 in good health and CMV-seronegative. The chain couples TRBV6-4 to TRBJ2-3, with TRBD1 identical over 10 junction bases. The CDR3 sequence is CASSDSPGTGGTDTQYF. The DNA is TGTGCCAGCAGTGACTCGCCCGGGACAGGGGGCACAGATACGCAGTATTTT.